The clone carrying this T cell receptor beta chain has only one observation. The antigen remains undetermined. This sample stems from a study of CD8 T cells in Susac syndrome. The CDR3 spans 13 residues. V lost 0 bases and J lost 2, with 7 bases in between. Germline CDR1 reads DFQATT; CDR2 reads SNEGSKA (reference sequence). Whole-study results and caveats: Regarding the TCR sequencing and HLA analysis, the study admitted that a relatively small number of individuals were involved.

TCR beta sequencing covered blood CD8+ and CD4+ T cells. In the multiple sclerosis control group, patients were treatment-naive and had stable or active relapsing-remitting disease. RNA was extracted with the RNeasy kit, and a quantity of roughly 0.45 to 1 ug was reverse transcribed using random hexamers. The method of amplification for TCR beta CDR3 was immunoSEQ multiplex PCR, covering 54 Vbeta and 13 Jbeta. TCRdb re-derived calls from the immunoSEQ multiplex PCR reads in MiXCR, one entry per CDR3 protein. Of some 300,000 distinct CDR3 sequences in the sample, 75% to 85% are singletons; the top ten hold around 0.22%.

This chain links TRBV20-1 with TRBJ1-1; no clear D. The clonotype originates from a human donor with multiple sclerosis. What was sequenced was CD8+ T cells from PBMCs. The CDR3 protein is CSARDIGNTEAFF. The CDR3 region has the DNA TGCAGTGCTAGAGACATCGGCAACACTGAAGCTTTCTTT.